Listed here are 14 T cell receptor beta chains from one sample, sequenced in a study of memory CD4+ T cells and cytomegalovirus serostatus. The sort gate was single viable CD3+CD4+CD8-CD45RO+ cells for memory CD4+ T cells. Sequencing used immunoSEQ multiplex PCR; TCRdb keeps in-frame clones, though not all of them. The sample holds about 80,000 clones, 75% to 90% seen once. Source material: memory CD4+ T cells from blood. All receptors derive from an adult in good health and CMV-seronegative.

The chain uses TRBV5-8 and TRBJ2-7; possibly TRBD1 for D (6 bases). V lost 4 bases and J 0 bases, leaving 11 bases between the germline ends. The CDR3 runs 14 residues. Germline V CDR1 and CDR2: SGHTS, YDEGEE. CDR3 sequence (DNA): TGTGCCAGCAGCCGCCGACAGGACTCCTACGAGCAGTACTTC. As protein: CASSRRQDSYEQYF.

The CDR3: CASSPTQRQETQYF. The CDR3 nucleotides read TGTGCCAGCTCACCAACACAGCGGCAAGAGACCCAGTACTTC. The rearrangement uses TRBV18 and TRBJ2-5; D may be TRBD2 (5 bases). The CDR3 length is 14 residues. The V end lost 2 bases, the J end lost 2 bases, and 9 bases lay between the germline ends. Germline CDR1 and CDR2: KGHSH and LQKENI.

The chain is built from TRBV25-1 and TRBJ2-7; maybe TRBD1 (5 bases). CDR3 length equals 14 residues. Per the germline V gene, CDR1 is MGHDK and CDR2 is SYGVNS. Trimming cost V 2 bases and J 4 bases, with 12 bases left between them. In DNA, the CDR3 is TGTGCCAGCAGTGAAAGGGGTAGTATATACGAGCAGTACTTC. Amino acids: CASSERGSIYEQYF.

The chain joins TRBV5-1 to TRBJ2-7; no reliable D call. The ends were cut back, 0 bases at V and 2 bases at J, with 12 bases in the middle. Looked up from germline, CDR1 is SGHRS and CDR2 is YFSETQ. The CDR3 is made up of 15 amino acids. Written as DNA, the CDR3 is TGCGCCAGCAGCTTGGTGGCGAGCACCGCCTACGAGCAGTACTTC. The encoded protein is CASSLVASTAYEQYF.

CDR3 nucleotide sequence: TGTGCCAGCAGCTTATCGGGGGGGCTCTACAATGAGCAGTTCTTC. Residues: CASSLSGGLYNEQFF. The chain combines TRBV7-3 with TRBJ2-1; 8 nucleotides align to TRBD2. The CDR3 contains 15 residues. V lost 2 bases, J lost 3 bases, and 3 bases stayed unmatched. CDR1 and CDR2 (germline): SGHTA, FQGTGA.

This rearrangement joins TRBV29-1 to TRBJ1-3; 9 bases align to TRBD1. With 5 bases clipped from V and 1 base from J, the junction kept 3 bases outside the gene matches. The CDR3 is 14 amino acids. Germline V gene sequence: CDR1 SQVTM, CDR2 ANQGSEA. CDR3 in amino acids: CSVPGTGSGNTIYF. In nucleotides, the CDR3 is TGCAGCGTTCCCGGGACAGGGTCTGGAAACACCATATATTTT.

This CDR3 is CASSSDGVGGYTF. The CDR3 coding sequence is TGCGCCAGCAGCTCCGATGGGGTGGGAGGCTACACCTTC. The chain joins TRBV5-1 to TRBJ1-2; no clear D. The V end lost 3 bases, the J end lost 8 bases, and 14 bases lay between the germline ends. This CDR3 has 13 amino acids. Germline V gene sequence: CDR1 SGHRS, CDR2 YFSETQ.

The V gene is TRBV7-5, the J gene TRBJ1-2. TRBV7-5 constitutes a pseudogene. The CDR3 is 16 amino acids. The CDR3 DNA follows: TGTGCCAGAAGCTCATCTCAGGGGGGGGGATCACCGACTGACACCTTC. Its protein is CARSSSQGGGSPTDTF.

The chain has TRBV6-1 and TRBJ1-2; TRBD1 agrees at 7 bases. V dropped 8 bases and J dropped 3; count of bases not matched to a gene: 6. CDR1 and CDR2 from the germline V gene are MNHNS and SASEGT. The CDR3 extends over 13 amino acids. Here the CDR3 reads CASGWDRHYGYTF. CDR3 nucleotides: TGTGCCAGCGGCTGGGACAGACACTATGGCTACACCTTC.

The chain couples TRBV18 to TRBJ1-1; D gene uncertain. The germline V and J ends were trimmed by 2 bases and 3 bases, with 7 bases remaining between them. There are 13 residues in the CDR3. Germline CDR1 KGHSH, CDR2 LQKENI. The CDR3 DNA reads as TGTGCCAGCTCACCAGGGGATGACACTGAAGCTTTCTTT. It encodes CASSPGDDTEAFF.

This clone was seen a single time. V usage is TRBV4-2 and J usage is TRBJ1-3; D unclear. The CDR3 covers 16 residues. CDR1 is LGHNA and CDR2 is YNFKEQ in the germline V gene. Trimming left V 6 bases short and J 8 bases short, with 23 bases between. In nucleotides, the CDR3 is TGTGCCAGCAGGCTAACTGAGGGCCCGACCGGGGACACCATATATTTT. It encodes CASRLTEGPTGDTIYF.

The V call is TRBV7-9, the J call TRBJ1-4, with no clear D. CDR1 is SEHNR, CDR2 FQNEAQ, per germline (reference sequence). This CDR3 contains 15 residues. Trimming stripped 3 bases from V and 0 bases from J, with 8 bases between. As DNA, the CDR3 is TGTGCCAGCAGCTTTTTCGCCACAACTAATGAAAAACTGTTTTTT. Translating it yields CASSFFATTNEKLFF.

Comments on this clone: Germline and junction disagree at one end, which may indicate a read error. The rearrangement uses TRBV6-1 and TRBJ2-3; no reliable D call. The CDR3 is made up of 13 amino acids. Per the germline V gene, CDR1 is MNHNS and CDR2 is SASEGT. The CDR3 protein is CASREGTTDTQYF. The CDR3 nucleotides are TGTGCCAGCAGGGAAGGCACCACAGATACGCAGTATTTT.

CDR3 loop: CASGALQGALTEAFF. In DNA form, the CDR3 reads TGTGCCAGCGGGGCCTTACAGGGGGCTCTGACTGAAGCTTTCTTT. The chain has TRBV27 and TRBJ1-1; 9 positions agree with TRBD1. V shed 8 bases and J 5 bases; nucleotides not matched to a gene: 12. In germline, CDR1 is MNHEY, CDR2 SMNVEV (reference sequence). The CDR3 consists of 15 residues.